One and the same sample provided the 20 T cell receptor beta chains below, sequenced in a study of CD8 T cells in ankylosing spondylitis. TCRdb re-called the 5' RACE reads with MiXCR, one entry per CDR3 protein. The table shows a few hundred thousand distinct CDR3 sequences, with roughly a tenth occurring only once. Sequences were obtained from blood, either unsorted or a sorted T cell fraction (not recorded which). Every receptor here comes from a male donor with ankylosing spondylitis or in good health (not recorded which).

This clonotype has just a few counts. CDR3 protein: CASSYSRSNAGRNTGELFF. CDR3 bases: TGTGCCAGCAGTTACTCCCGATCTAACGCGGGACGGAACACCGGGGAGCTGTTTTTT. The rearrangement links TRBV6-5 to TRBJ2-2; D might be TRBD2 (6 bases). Trimming left V 0 bases short and J 1 base short, with 18 bases between. Germline loops: CDR1 MNHEY, CDR2 SVGAGI. The CDR3 is 19 residues long.

This clonotype came up many times. The rearrangement links TRBV7-9 to TRBJ2-7; D is unresolved. There are 11 residues in the CDR3. Trimming removed 4 bases at V and 2 bases at J, with 3 bases between. Per germline, CDR1 SEHNR and CDR2 FQNEAQ (reference sequence). The CDR3 region is CASSSTYEQYF. The CDR3 bases are TGTGCCAGCAGCTCCACCTACGAGCAGTACTTC.

The gene calls are TRBV28 and TRBJ2-5; D is uncertain. The CDR3 sequence is 15 residues long. Trimming pared 6 bases from V and 2 bases from J, leaving 16 bases between. Germline V lookup: CDR1 MDHEN, CDR2 SYDVKM. The CDR3 nucleotides are TGTGCCAGCAGCGCACCCCGGCCAGAACAAGAGACCCAGTACTTC. It yields the protein CASSAPRPEQETQYF.

The table lists this clonotype with many counts. The genes are TRBV10-3 and TRBJ2-1; weak D call: TRBD2 (6 bases). With 6 bases removed from V and 5 bases from J, the gap between germline ends came to 14 bases. CDR1 is ENHRY, CDR2 SYGVKD, per germline. The CDR3 is 14 amino acids. The CDR3 sequence is CAISPGTPNNEQFF. The CDR3 DNA reads TGTGCCATCAGCCCCGGGACTCCGAACAATGAGCAGTTCTTC.

The chain carries TRBV7-2 and TRBJ2-5, with D hard to call. CDR1 and CDR2 (germline): SGHTA, FQGNSA. The CDR3 has 15 amino acids. Trimming pared 1 base from V and 0 bases from J, leaving 9 bases between. CDR3 in DNA: TGTGCCAGCAGCTTAGATCGCCGTAACCAAGAGACCCAGTACTTC. Translation gives CASSLDRRNQETQYF.

This chain links TRBV7-2 with TRBJ2-1; 9 nucleotides match TRBD1. Trimming took 5 bases from V and 0 from J; bases not matched to a gene: 8. The germline V gene encodes CDR1 SGHTA and CDR2 FQGNSA. This CDR3 region has 17 residues. This CDR3 is CASSPTGGGYSYNEQFF. The CDR3 bases are TGTGCCAGCAGCCCCACAGGGGGCGGGTACTCCTACAATGAGCAGTTCTTC.

The V gene is TRBV28, the J gene TRBJ2-1; D is ambiguous. The germline V gene has CDR1 MDHEN and CDR2 SYDVKM. The CDR3 extends over 13 amino acids. The ends were cut back, 6 bases at V and 6 bases at J, with 12 bases in the middle. This chain's CDR3 is CASRAVAINEQFF. The CDR3 coding sequence is TGTGCCAGCAGGGCGGTGGCCATCAATGAGCAGTTCTTC.

This clonotype was seen at least ten times. The V and J genes are TRBV5-5 and TRBJ1-2; D is perhaps TRBD1 (5 bases). CDR3 length: 17 amino acids. Germline lookup yields CDR1 SGHKS and CDR2 YYEKEE (reference sequence). Trimming removed 3 bases at V and 2 bases at J, with 20 bases between. DNA of the CDR3: TGTGCCAGCAGCTCCGAGGGAGCAGGGTACGGAAACTATGGCTACACCTTC. It translates to CASSSEGAGYGNYGYTF.

This sequence joins TRBV20-1 and TRBJ2-3; TRBD1 agrees at 9 bases. CDR1 DFQATT and CDR2 SNEGSKA come from the germline V gene (reference sequence). This CDR3 contains 13 residues. The V and J ends lost 1 base and 7 bases, in that order; junction bases with no gene match: 3. In DNA form, the CDR3 reads TGCAGTGCTAGAGTGGGGACAGGGCATACGCAGTATTTT. This encodes CSARVGTGHTQYF.

In this sample, this clonotype turned up many times. V gene TRBV9 combines with J gene TRBJ2-3, with 8 bases matching TRBD2. Unmatched junction bases numbered 10, after V lost 7 bases and J lost 3 bases. From germline, CDR1 is SGDLS and CDR2 YYNGEE. This CDR3 is built from 15 residues. CDR3 bases: TGTGCCAGCGACGCCCGGGGGGGCTATACAGATACGCAGTATTTT. Translated, it gives CASDARGGYTDTQYF. Complete variable domain (other parts from reference TRBV9 and TRBJ2-3): DSGVTQTPKHLITATGQRVTLRCSPRSGDLSVYWYQQSLDQGLQFLIQYYNGEERAKGNILERFSAQQFPDLHSELNLSSLELGDSALYFCASDARGGYTDTQYFGPGTRLTVL.

There are many counts of this clonotype. The V call is TRBV9, the J call TRBJ1-1; the D gene is possibly TRBD1 (6 bases). Germline-derived CDR1 and CDR2 are SGDLS and YYNGEE. V lost 6 bases and J 4 bases, leaving 13 bases between the germline ends. The CDR3 runs to 13 residues. The CDR3 region has the DNA TGTGCCAGCACGCGGGGGCCAAGCACTGAAGCTTTCTTT. This codes for CASTRGPSTEAFF. Complete variable domain (other parts from reference TRBV9 and TRBJ1-1): DSGVTQTPKHLITATGQRVTLRCSPRSGDLSVYWYQQSLDQGLQFLIQYYNGEERAKGNILERFSAQQFPDLHSELNLSSLELGDSALYFCASTRGPSTEAFFGQGTRLTVV.

The sample holds a few counts of this clonotype. The genes are TRBV3-1 and TRBJ2-4; D is possibly TRBD1 (6 bases). Germline assignment: CDR1 LGHDT and CDR2 YNNKEL (reference sequence). Trimming left V 5 bases short and J 8 bases short, with 13 bases between. CDR3 length: 13 residues. The DNA for the CDR3 is TGTGCCAGCAGCAACAGGGACCTATACATTCAGTACTTC. Amino acid sequence: CASSNRDLYIQYF.

This clonotype was recorded at least ten times. This chain connects TRBV29-1 to TRBJ2-5, with D unresolved. The V gene lost 4 bases and the J gene lost 4 bases, with 7 bases spanning the gap. CDR3 length: 11 residues. Per germline, CDR1 SQVTM and CDR2 ANQGSEA. This CDR3 reads CSVGQGETQYF. The CDR3 region has the DNA TGCAGCGTTGGACAAGGAGAGACCCAGTACTTC.

Notes on this clonotype: With a much larger clone just one base away, this may be a read error. This sequence joins TRBV12-3 or TRBV12-4 and TRBJ1-5; TRBD1 matches at 8 bases. This CDR3 contains 15 residues. The CDR3 sequence: CASSSPGQGSQRQHF. Here the CDR3 DNA reads TGTGCCAGCAGTTCACCCGGACAGGGCAGTCAGCGCCAGCATTTT.

This clonotype was counted at least ten times. The gene calls are TRBV20-1 and TRBJ1-1; 7 bases match TRBD1. Trimming removed 3 bases from V and 2 bases from J; junction bases left unmatched: 9. Germline V gene lookup returns CDR1 DFQATT and CDR2 SNEGSKA (reference sequence). CDR3 length: 15 residues. CDR3 in DNA: TGCAGTGCTAGGAGAGGGACAGACTTAAACACTGAAGCTTTCTTT. Translating it yields CSARRGTDLNTEAFF.

This clonotype came up many times. This chain links TRBV12-3 or TRBV12-4 with TRBJ1-1; D not resolved. The CDR3 is made up of 13 amino acids. The ends were cut back, 10 bases at V and 1 base at J, with 13 bases in the middle. The CDR3 spells CATRREGNTEAFF. The CDR3 DNA reads as TGTGCCACCCGACGGGAGGGGAACACTGAAGCTTTCTTT.

This clonotype has at least ten counts. V usage is TRBV9 and J usage is TRBJ2-3; 7 bases align to TRBD2. The CDR3 contains 14 residues. Germline V gene sequence: CDR1 SGDLS, CDR2 YYNGEE. J gave up 2 bases and V 6 bases, and 6 bases lay outside the gene matches. The CDR3 region is CASMRGTFTDTQYF. Written as DNA, the CDR3 is TGTGCCAGCATGCGGGGGACGTTCACAGATACGCAGTATTTT. Complete variable domain (other parts from reference TRBV9 and TRBJ2-3): DSGVTQTPKHLITATGQRVTLRCSPRSGDLSVYWYQQSLDQGLQFLIQYYNGEERAKGNILERFSAQQFPDLHSELNLSSLELGDSALYFCASMRGTFTDTQYFGPGTRLTVL.

This clonotype was recorded at least ten times. The chain joins TRBV5-1 to TRBJ2-7, with TRBD2 as a possible D gene (5 bases). The CDR3 is 14 residues long. Trimming removed 0 bases from V and 6 bases from J, with 13 bases in between. Per germline, CDR1 SGHRS and CDR2 YFSETQ. In nucleotides, the CDR3 is TGCGCCAGCAGCTTGGAACTAGATGTCACCGAGCAGTACTTC. It yields the protein CASSLELDVTEQYF.

V gene TRBV5-1 combines with J gene TRBJ2-1; D is tentatively TRBD1 or TRBD2 (6 bases each). V was shortened by 4 bases and J by 6 bases, with 17 bases between the two germline ends. Germline CDR1 is SGHRS and CDR2 is YFSETQ. CDR3 length equals 15 residues. The CDR3 sequence is CASSLLGGGINEQFF. The CDR3 bases are TGCGCCAGCAGCCTACTTGGGGGCGGGATCAATGAGCAGTTCTTC.

The rearrangement uses TRBV19 and TRBJ1-1; 7 bases line up with TRBD1. In germline, CDR1 is LNHDA, CDR2 SQIVND (reference sequence). V dropped 4 bases and J dropped 7; count of bases not matched to a gene: 9. The CDR3 spans 14 residues. The CDR3 loop reads CASSTGQFAGEAFF. For the CDR3, the DNA is TGTGCCAGTAGTACGGGACAGTTCGCCGGTGAAGCTTTCTTT.